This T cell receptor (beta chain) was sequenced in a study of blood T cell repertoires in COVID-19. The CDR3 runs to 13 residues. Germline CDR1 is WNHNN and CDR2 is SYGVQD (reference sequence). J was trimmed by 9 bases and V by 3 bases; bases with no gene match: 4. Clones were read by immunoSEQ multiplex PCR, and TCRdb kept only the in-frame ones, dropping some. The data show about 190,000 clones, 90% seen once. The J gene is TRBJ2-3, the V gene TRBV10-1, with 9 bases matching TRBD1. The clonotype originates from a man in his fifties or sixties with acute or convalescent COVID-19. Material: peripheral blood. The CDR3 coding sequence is TGCGCCAGCAGTGAACAGGGGGCCCGAACGCAGTATTTT. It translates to CASSEQGARTQYF.